Shown below are 27 T cell receptor beta chains from a single sample sequenced in a study of CD8+CD57+ T cells in acquired aplastic anemia. The template for TCR beta VDJ and CDR3 sequence profiling was genomic DNA. TCRdb re-called the reads through MiXCR, storing one row per CDR3 protein. The sample consists of just over 400,000 distinct CDR3 sequences, under 80% of them appearing once. The sample comprised sorted CD4+, CD8+, or CD8+CD57+ T cells (not recorded which) from PBMCs. The receptors here all came from a human donor in good health, serving as a control.

The chain has TRBV5-1 and TRBJ2-7, with unresolved D. Per germline, CDR1 SGHRS and CDR2 YFSETQ. The CDR3 is 14 residues long. V was cut by 2 bases and J by 0 bases, with 9 bases left in between. The CDR3 reads CASSFGGNSYEQYF. CDR3 nucleotides: TGCGCCAGCAGCTTCGGCGGTAACTCCTACGAGCAGTACTTC.

As concerns this clonotype: One junction end disagrees with the germline gene, perhaps due to a read error. The chain employs TRBV29-1 and TRBJ1-4; unclear D gene. The V gene's germline CDR1 is SQVTM and CDR2 ANQGSEA. The CDR3 covers 13 residues. The chain's CDR3 is CSVKATLVETLFF. DNA of the CDR3: TGCAGCGTTAAGGCCACCTTAGTAGAGACCCTGTTCTTT.

Remarks on this clonotype: A much larger clone lies a single base off, so this may be a read error. V gene TRBV7-2 combines with J gene TRBJ1-6; D possibly corresponds to TRBD1 (5 bases). The CDR3 runs 16 residues. V dropped 5 bases and J dropped 9 bases, with 20 bases sitting between them. CDR1 and CDR2 (germline): SGHTA, FQGNSA. CDR3 protein: CASSPPGSLRGSPLHF. Written as DNA, the CDR3 is TGTGCCAGCAGCCCCCCCGGGTCCCTGAGGGGTTCACCCCTCCACTTT.

The V call is TRBV24-1, the J call TRBJ2-7; 10 positions agree with TRBD2. J gave up 7 bases and V 4 bases, and 15 bases lay outside the gene matches. This CDR3 contains 17 residues. CDR1 KGHDR and CDR2 SFDVKD come from the germline V gene. The CDR3 reads CATSEAGTSAVLGEQYF. CDR3 nucleotide sequence: TGTGCCACCAGTGAAGCCGGGACTAGCGCGGTTTTGGGAGAGCAGTACTTC.

The chain joins TRBV7-2 to TRBJ2-7; D might be TRBD2 (7 bases). CDR1 is SGHTA and CDR2 is FQGNSA in the germline V gene. V was trimmed by 2 bases and J by 3 bases, leaving 20 bases between them. This CDR3 spans 17 amino acids. CDR3 DNA: TGTGCCAGCAGCTTACTGGGGTTCGCGGGGGCCTTCTACGAGCAGTACTTC. It yields the protein CASSLLGFAGAFYEQYF.

This clonotype was counted ten times or more. The chain combines TRBV25-1 with TRBJ1-2; the D is unclear. The CDR3 spans 13 residues. V was cut by 2 bases and J by 6 bases, with 10 bases left in between. Germline assignment: CDR1 MGHDK and CDR2 SYGVNS. The CDR3 DNA is TGTGCCAGCAGTGAACTTAAAGCGGATGGCTACACCTTC. Translated: CASSELKADGYTF.

The chain has TRBV5-1 and TRBJ2-5; D not certain. Trimming removed 3 bases from V and 10 bases from J, with 16 bases in between. This CDR3 comprises 13 residues. Germline assignment: CDR1 SGHRS and CDR2 YFSETQ. The CDR3 loop reads CASSSIGRPIQYF. CDR3 nucleotide sequence: TGCGCCAGCAGCTCGATAGGACGCCCTATCCAGTACTTC.

This chain joins TRBV19 and TRBJ1-3; D unclear. This CDR3 has 15 residues. Looked up from germline, CDR1 is LNHDA and CDR2 is SQIVND (reference sequence). Trimming cost V 7 bases and J 0 bases, with 13 bases left between them. CDR3 region: CASTPRLISGNTIYF. CDR3 coding DNA: TGTGCCAGTACTCCAAGACTGATCTCTGGAAACACCATATATTTT.

The V gene is TRBV12-3 or TRBV12-4, the J gene TRBJ1-2, with 7 bases that match TRBD1. The CDR3 extends over 14 amino acids. V was clipped by 5 bases and J by 7 bases; unmatched bases: 10. CDR3 protein: CASSVVKGAAGYTF. The DNA for the CDR3 is TGTGCCAGCAGTGTTGTAAAGGGGGCCGCTGGCTACACCTTC.

This chain joins TRBV7-2 and TRBJ2-3, with 10 bases matching TRBD1. There are 17 residues in the CDR3. Germline loops: CDR1 SGHTA, CDR2 FQGNSA. J lost 4 bases, V lost 3 bases, and 10 bases had no gene match. The CDR3 protein is CASSFPRTGTGADTQYF. DNA of the CDR3: TGTGCCAGCAGCTTCCCTCGAACTGGGACAGGGGCAGATACGCAGTATTTT.

Comments on this clonotype: One end of the junction is discordant with germline, which a read error may explain. The J gene is TRBJ2-7, the V gene TRBV7-9, with 8 bases fitting TRBD1. This CDR3 spans 15 amino acids. Germline V gene sequence: CDR1 SEHNR, CDR2 FQNEAQ (reference sequence). CDR3 residues: CASSDGDRTYAEKYF. CDR3 nucleotides: TGTGCCAGTAGCGACGGGGACAGGACTTACGCCGAGAAGTACTTC.

The rearrangement links TRBV12-3 or TRBV12-4 to TRBJ2-1; D ambiguous. The CDR3 has 13 amino acids. The V and J ends lost 5 bases and 6 bases respectively, with 11 bases between them. The CDR3 spells CASSPTLGNEQFF. In DNA, the CDR3 is TGTGCCAGCAGTCCCACGCTCGGCAATGAGCAGTTCTTC.

The table lists this clonotype with many counts. This chain uses TRBV7-2 with TRBJ1-1; D not resolved. The V and J ends lost 7 bases and 6 bases respectively, with 12 bases between them. Germline V lookup: CDR1 SGHTA, CDR2 FQGNSA. The CDR3 length is 12 residues. CDR3 DNA: TGTGCCAGCACCAACACAGCTTCTGAAGCTTTCTTT. Encoded protein: CASTNTASEAFF.

Points on this clonotype: At one end the junction does not follow the germline gene, possibly because of a read error. The V gene is TRBV7-7, the J gene TRBJ1-2; D uncertain. The length of the CDR3 is 15 residues. Per germline, CDR1 SSHAT and CDR2 FNYEAQ (reference sequence). CDR3 amino acids: CASSHMTGPHSGYTF. CDR3 in DNA: TGTGCTAGCAGTCATATGACTGGGCCCCACAGTGGCTACACCTTC.

A word on this clonotype: An end of the junction does not agree with germline; a read error may underlie this. This rearrangement joins TRBV7-8 to TRBJ2-7; weak D call: TRBD2 (5 bases). Germline-derived CDR1 and CDR2 are SGHVS and FQNEAQ. This CDR3 is 14 amino acids long. CDR3 DNA: TGTGCCAGCAGCTTAAGCCGAGGGAGCCACAAGGAGCAGTTC. Its translation is CASSLSRGSHKEQF.

Remarks on this clonotype: The CDR3 end shows no conserved phenylalanine or tryptophan, and so a read error is likely. The DNA is omitted, as the CDR3 cannot be located on it reliably, and the CDR3 follows TCRdb's listing. CDR3: CASSRNWDEQYFG. The rearrangement joins TRBV7-8 to TRBJ2-5; the D call of TRBD2 is as the table states it, not checked on the DNA. In germline, CDR1 is SGHVS, CDR2 FQNEAQ. The CDR3 is 13 amino acids in total, end residues counted.

On this clonotype itself: This clone may be a read error of a much larger clone one base away. The chain recombines TRBV6-2 or TRBV6-3 with TRBJ2-2, with 9 bases identical to TRBD2. From germline, CDR1 is MNHEY and CDR2 SVGEGT. The length of the CDR3 is 17 residues. The CDR3 DNA reads as TGTGCCAGCAGTTACTCCGCGGAAGCGGGGGGAATCGGGGAGCTGCTTTTT. It specifies CASSYSAEAGGIGELLF.

Concerning this clonotype itself: This may come from a read error, since a much larger clone is one base off. The chain combines TRBV4-2 with TRBJ1-2; D is possibly TRBD1 (5 bases). The CDR3 spans 14 residues. CDR1 is LGHNA and CDR2 is YNFKEQ in the germline V gene. The CDR3 bases are TGTGCCAGCAGGCAGCTCTGGGGGGGGAATGGCTACCCCTTC. Translated, it gives CASRQLWGGNGYPF.

The genes are TRBV5-5 and TRBJ1-5; D not certain. Germline V gene data show CDR1 as SGHKS and CDR2 as YYEKEE (reference sequence). This CDR3 contains 11 residues. V was clipped by 1 base and J by 11 bases, with 7 bases between them. CDR3 sequence: CASSLRQTQHF. In DNA, the CDR3 is TGTGCCAGCAGCTTGCGGCAGACCCAGCATTTT.

The genes are TRBV7-2 and TRBJ1-2, with 10 bases identical to TRBD1. Trimming at V came to 5 bases and at J to 13 bases, leaving 16 bases not matched to a gene. The CDR3 has 15 amino acids. Looked up from germline, CDR1 is SGHTA and CDR2 is FQGNSA. CDR3: CASSLTWGTGENGTF. CDR3 sequence (DNA): TGTGCCAGCAGCCTAACTTGGGGGACAGGGGAGAATGGCACCTTC. Drawing the rest from reference TRBV7-2 and TRBJ1-2, the complete variable domain is GAGVSQSPSNKVTEKGKDVELRCDPISGHTALYWYRQSLGQGLEFLIYFQGNSAPDKSGLPSDRFSAERTGGSVSTLTIQRTQQEDSAVYLCASSLTWGTGENGTFGSGTRLTVV.

CDR3: CASSIDAGQGYQPQHF. For the CDR3, the DNA is TGTGCCAGTAGTATAGACGCAGGACAGGGATATCAGCCCCAGCATTTT. The chain uses TRBV19 and TRBJ1-5; 8 bases are shared with TRBD1. The junction had 6 bases not matched to a gene; V was cut back by 0 bases and J by 5 bases. Germline CDR1 is LNHDA and CDR2 is SQIVND (reference sequence). CDR3 length equals 16 residues. Based on the CDR3 plus reference TRBV19 and TRBJ1-5, the full variable domain is DGGITQSPKYLFRKEGQNVTLSCEQNLNHDAMYWYRQDPGQGLRLIYYSQIVNDFQKGDIAEGYSVSREKKESFPLTVTSAQKNPTAFYLCASSIDAGQGYQPQHFGDGTRLSIL.

With regard to this clonotype: Compared with germline, one end of the junction differs, possibly owing to a read error. V usage is TRBV2 and J usage is TRBJ2-3; tentative D call: TRBD1 (5 bases). CDR3 length: 16 residues. Germline V lookup: CDR1 SNHLY, CDR2 FYNNEI. The DNA for the CDR3 is TGTGCCAGCAGCCGGCAGGGTGGGATCACAATGGAGCTGTTTTTTTTT. It specifies CASSRQGGITMELFFF.

A remark on this clonotype: Here the CDR3 omits its conserved ending phenylalanine or tryptophan, so a read error is the likely source. No DNA is shown, since the ends of the CDR3 on it are uncertain; the CDR3 is the one TCRdb lists. CDR3 protein: CATKSVQPQHT. The gene calls are TRBV15 and TRBJ1-5. The CDR3 extends over 11 residues, inclusive of both ends. Germline CDR1 reads LNHNV; CDR2 reads YYDKDF (reference sequence).

This clonotype has a single count. This rearrangement joins TRBV6-5 to TRBJ1-2, with D possibly TRBD1 on 6 matching bases. Germline loops: CDR1 MNHEY, CDR2 SVGAGI. V was shortened by 7 bases and J by 4 bases, with 16 bases between the two germline ends. The CDR3 sequence is 14 residues long. In nucleotides, the CDR3 is TGTGCCAGCATGACGCGGGGGCTAGGCTATGGCTACACCTTC. This encodes CASMTRGLGYGYTF.

There are many counts of this clonotype. The rearrangement joins TRBV2 to TRBJ1-1; no definite D call. The germline V gene has CDR1 SNHLY and CDR2 FYNNEI. V was cut by 6 bases and J by 6 bases, with 20 bases left in between. The CDR3 runs 15 residues. Written as DNA, the CDR3 is TGTGCCAGCAGCGAGGCCCGTGGGTATAGAGCTGAAGCTTTCTTT. Its protein product is CASSEARGYRAEAFF.

V gene TRBV20-1 combines with J gene TRBJ2-3; 8 nucleotides agree with TRBD1. This CDR3 is built from 13 residues. Trimming took 4 bases from V and 10 from J; bases not matched to a gene: 10. Germline CDR1 is DFQATT and CDR2 is SNEGSKA (reference sequence). In DNA form, the CDR3 reads TGCAGTGCTACAGTGACAGGGGCAGAACCGCAGTATTTT. This encodes CSATVTGAEPQYF.

This clonotype was detected many times. This rearrangement joins TRBV6-5 to TRBJ2-5; D tentatively fits TRBD1 or TRBD2 (5 bases each). The ends were cut back, 8 bases at V and 4 bases at J, with 14 bases in the middle. Germline V gene sequence: CDR1 MNHEY, CDR2 SVGAGI. This CDR3 spans 13 amino acids. For the CDR3, the DNA is TGTGCCAGCCGCCTCGAGGGACGAGAGACCCAGTACTTC. Translation gives CASRLEGRETQYF.